The T cell receptor (beta chain) under discussion was sequenced for a study of shared clonotypes between healthy human individuals. Profiling relied on immunoSEQ multiplex PCR, and the TCRdb table lists in-frame clones only, not all of them. The sample lists around 1.5 million clones, 95% to 99% occurring once. The CDR3 contains 15 residues. Per germline, CDR1 MDHEN and CDR2 SYDVKM. The junction had 11 bases not matched to a gene; V was cut back by 4 bases and J by 6 bases. The V gene is TRBV28, the J gene TRBJ2-7; the match to TRBD1 covers 8 bases. The material sequenced was naive CD4+ T cells sorted from blood. Sample subset: CD45RA+ positively selected. The source is a man younger than 45 in good health. In DNA form, the CDR3 reads TGTGCCAGCAGTTCTCTGGACAGGGACCTCTCCGAGCAGTACTTC. Protein product: CASSSLDRDLSEQYF.